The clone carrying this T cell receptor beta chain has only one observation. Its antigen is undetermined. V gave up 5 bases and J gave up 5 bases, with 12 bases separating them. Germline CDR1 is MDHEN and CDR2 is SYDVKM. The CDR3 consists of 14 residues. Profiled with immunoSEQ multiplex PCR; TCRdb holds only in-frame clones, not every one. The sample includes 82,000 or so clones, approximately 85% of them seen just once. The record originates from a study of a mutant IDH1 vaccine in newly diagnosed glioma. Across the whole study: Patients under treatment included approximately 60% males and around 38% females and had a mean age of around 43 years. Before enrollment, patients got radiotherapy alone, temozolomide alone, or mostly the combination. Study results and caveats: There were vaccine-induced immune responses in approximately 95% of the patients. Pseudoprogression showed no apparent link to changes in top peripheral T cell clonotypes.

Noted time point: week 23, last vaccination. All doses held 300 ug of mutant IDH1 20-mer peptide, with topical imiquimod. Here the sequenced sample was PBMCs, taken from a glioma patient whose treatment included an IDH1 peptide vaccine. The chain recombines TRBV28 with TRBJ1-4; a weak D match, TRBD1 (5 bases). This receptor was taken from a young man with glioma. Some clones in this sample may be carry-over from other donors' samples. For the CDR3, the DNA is TGTGCCAGCAGTCCCTTGGGGGAAAATGAAAAACTGTTTTTT. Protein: CASSPLGENEKLFF. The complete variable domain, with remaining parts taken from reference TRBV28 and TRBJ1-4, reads DVKVTQSSRYLVKRTGEKVFLECVQDMDHENMFWYRQDPGLGLRLIYFSYDVKMKEKGDIPEGYSVSREKKERFSLILESASTNQTSMYLCASSPLGENEKLFFGSGTQLSVL.